Presented here are 18 T cell receptor beta chains from one specimen sequenced in a study of blood T cell repertoires in COVID-19. Data came from immunoSEQ multiplex PCR; TCRdb stores just in-frame clones and leaves some out. Seen here are about 59,000 clones, roughly 77% observed once, and the top ten hold roughly 30%. The sample consisted of peripheral blood. These receptors all come from a man aged 60-69 years with COVID-19, enrolled during active disease.

V is TRBV14 and J is TRBJ2-3, with a weak D call TRBD2 (5 bases). CDR3 length: 16 amino acids. V was cut by 4 bases and J by 1 base, with 15 bases left in between. The germline V gene encodes CDR1 SGHDN and CDR2 FVKESK. Here the CDR3 DNA reads TGTGCCAGCAGCCCCCGTCACATGCGGGGCACAGATACGCAGTATTTT. Protein product: CASSPRHMRGTDTQYF.

The chain combines TRBV2 with TRBJ2-1, with 10 bases lining up with TRBD2. This CDR3 spans 14 amino acids. The V and J ends lost 7 bases and 7 bases, in that order; junction bases with no gene match: 7. CDR1 is SNHLY, CDR2 FYNNEI, per germline. In DNA form, the CDR3 reads TGTGCCAGCATAAAGCGGGAGGGCCAAAATGAGCAGTTCTTC. Amino acids: CASIKREGQNEQFF.

The V call is TRBV24-1, the J call TRBJ2-7; 8 positions match TRBD2. J lost 3 bases, V lost 2 bases, and 11 bases had no gene match. There are 17 residues in the CDR3. Looked up from germline, CDR1 is KGHDR and CDR2 is SFDVKD. The CDR3 coding sequence is TGTGCCACCAGTGATTCCCCCCGGGGGGGAAGAATCTACGAGCAGTACTTC. Translation: CATSDSPRGGRIYEQYF.

This chain connects TRBV4-3 to TRBJ2-7; TRBD2 is a possible D gene (5 bases). V was clipped by 2 bases and J by 10 bases, with 15 bases between them. The CDR3 is 13 residues long. Per germline, CDR1 LGHNA and CDR2 YSLEER. DNA for the CDR3: TGCGCCAGCAGCCAAAGAGTAGGAGGCGTACAGTACTTC. Encoded protein: CASSQRVGGVQYF.

The J gene is TRBJ2-1, the V gene TRBV6-5; perhaps TRBD2 as D (5 bases). Germline CDR1 is MNHEY and CDR2 is SVGAGI. Trimming took off 2 bases at V and 4 bases at J, with 15 bases between the two ends. This CDR3 contains 16 residues. CDR3 bases: TGTGCCAGCAGTTACCGAGGGAGAAGGGATTACAATGAGCAGTTCTTC. Encoded protein: CASSYRGRRDYNEQFF.

This clone was detected only once. V is TRBV27 and J is TRBJ2-4; TRBD2 matches 9 bases. Germline V gives CDR1 MNHEY, CDR2 SMNVEV (reference sequence). CDR3 length equals 20 residues. With 8 bases clipped from V and 1 base from J, the junction kept 21 bases outside the gene matches. The CDR3 nucleotides are TGTGCCAGCGGCCACCTTAGCGGGAGTATCACGAAGAGCGCCAAAAACATTCAGTACTTC. Its protein product is CASGHLSGSITKSAKNIQYF.

This clone was seen a handful of times. V usage is TRBV14 and J usage is TRBJ2-1; perhaps TRBD1 as D (5 bases). V lost 4 bases to trimming and J lost 8 bases, with 12 bases between them. CDR3 length equals 13 residues. Germline CDR1 and CDR2: SGHDN and FVKESK. For the CDR3, the DNA is TGTGCCAGCAGCCCAGATCTGGGGCATGAGCAGTTCTTC. Translating gives CASSPDLGHEQFF.

Only a few counts were recorded for this clone. The chain combines TRBV11-2 with TRBJ1-2; 7 positions match TRBD1. Germline V gene data show CDR1 as SGHAT and CDR2 as FQNNGV. The CDR3 covers 15 residues. V dropped 4 bases and J dropped 3; count of bases not matched to a gene: 8. CDR3 coding DNA: TGTGCCAGCAGCTCCTCGACAGGGTATCACTATGGCTACACCTTC. Its protein is CASSSSTGYHYGYTF.

The J gene is TRBJ2-1, the V gene TRBV19, with 9 positions matching TRBD2. Germline lookup yields CDR1 LNHDA and CDR2 SQIVND (reference sequence). CDR3 length: 15 residues. V was pared by 5 bases and J by 8 bases, with 10 bases of the junction left unmatched. This chain's CDR3 is CASSPQREARDEQFF. In DNA form, the CDR3 reads TGTGCCAGTAGTCCCCAGCGGGAGGCTCGGGATGAGCAGTTCTTC.

As DNA, the CDR3 is TGTGCCAGCAGTTACGACAGTGAGACCTACGAGCAGTACTTC. As protein: CASSYDSETYEQYF. J is TRBJ2-7 and V is TRBV6-2 or TRBV6-3, with D tentatively TRBD1 (5 bases). Trimming removed 2 bases at V and 2 bases at J, with 10 bases between. CDR1 is MNHEY, CDR2 SVGEGT, per germline. CDR3 length equals 14 residues.

The chain couples TRBV2 to TRBJ2-5; 14 bases map to TRBD2. CDR3 size: 17 residues. The germline CDR1 and CDR2 sequences are SNHLY and FYNNEI. V lost 5 bases, J lost 5 bases, and 10 bases stayed unmatched. DNA for the CDR3: TGTGCCAGCAGTAAAGGGTCAGGACTAGCGGGGGGTGAGACCCAGTACTTC. As protein: CASSKGSGLAGGETQYF.

The chain has TRBV3-1 (or the pseudogene TRBV3-2) and TRBJ2-3; D is perhaps TRBD1 (6 bases). Trimming took 0 bases from V and 0 from J, leaving 7 bases between them. CDR3 length equals 15 residues. The V gene's germline CDR1 is LGHDT and CDR2 YNNKEL (reference sequence). The CDR3 here is CASSQEGASTDTQYF. The CDR3 coding sequence is TGTGCCAGCAGCCAAGAGGGGGCGAGCACAGATACGCAGTATTTT.

The chain couples TRBV5-1 to TRBJ2-3; tentatively, D is TRBD2 (6 bases). V lost 0 bases to trimming and J lost 1 base, with 15 bases between them. Germline CDR1 and CDR2: SGHRS and YFSETQ. The CDR3 extends over 17 amino acids. The CDR3 loop is CASSLGLRRRGTDTQYF. CDR3 bases: TGCGCCAGCAGCTTGGGTTTGAGGAGGAGGGGCACAGATACGCAGTATTTT. The entire variable domain, with the rest obtained from reference TRBV5-1 and TRBJ2-3, is as follows: KAGVTQTPRYLIKTRGQQVTLSCSPISGHRSVSWYQQTPGQGLQFLFEYFSETQRNKGNFPGRFSGRQFSNSRSEMNVSTLELGDSALYLCASSLGLRRRGTDTQYFGPGTRLTVL.

The J gene is TRBJ1-1, the V gene TRBV19, with 7 bases identical to TRBD1. Trimming cost V 9 bases and J 9 bases; bases outside gene matches: 10. In germline, CDR1 is LNHDA, CDR2 SQIVND (reference sequence). This CDR3 has 12 residues. Here the CDR3 DNA reads TGTGCCAGCCCGGGACAGTCAGGGAAAGCTTTCTTT. This sequence encodes CASPGQSGKAFF.

The V gene is TRBV6-5, the J gene TRBJ2-5; weak D call: TRBD2 (6 bases). Trimming took off 5 bases at V and 1 base at J, with 8 bases between the two ends. This CDR3 is built from 13 residues. CDR1 MNHEY and CDR2 SVGAGI come from the germline V gene. The CDR3 is CASSRERQETQYF. The CDR3 DNA reads TGTGCCAGCAGTCGGGAGCGCCAAGAGACCCAGTACTTC.

This clone has more than one count but fewer than ten. This sequence joins TRBV18 and TRBJ1-6; D gene uncertain. Germline CDR1 KGHSH, CDR2 LQKENI. V gave up 3 bases and J gave up 6 bases, with 9 bases separating them. CDR3 length: 14 amino acids. The CDR3 DNA is TGTGCCAGCTCACCCGGGTCCCTTAATTCACCCCTCCACTTT. Its protein product is CASSPGSLNSPLHF.

This chain joins TRBV10-3 and TRBJ1-2; 8 bases match TRBD1. CDR1 and CDR2 (germline): ENHRY, SYGVKD. Unmatched junction bases numbered 6, after V lost 4 bases and J lost 8 bases. CDR3 size: 13 residues. CDR3 protein: CAISADRVGGYTF. The CDR3 coding sequence is TGTGCCATCAGTGCGGACAGGGTAGGAGGCTACACCTTC.

The chain combines TRBV7-2 with TRBJ2-5, with 9 bases lining up with TRBD2. CDR3 length: 14 residues. V shed 3 bases and J 4 bases; nucleotides not matched to a gene: 3. Germline V gene sequence: CDR1 SGHTA, CDR2 FQGNSA. In nucleotides, the CDR3 is TGTGCCAGCAGCTTTCCTAGCGGGGCAGAGACCCAGTACTTC. Translating gives CASSFPSGAETQYF. The whole variable domain, remainder taken from reference TRBV7-2 and TRBJ2-5, is GAGVSQSPSNKVTEKGKDVELRCDPISGHTALYWYRQSLGQGLEFLIYFQGNSAPDKSGLPSDRFSAERTGGSVSTLTIQRTQQEDSAVYLCASSFPSGAETQYFGPGTRLLVL.